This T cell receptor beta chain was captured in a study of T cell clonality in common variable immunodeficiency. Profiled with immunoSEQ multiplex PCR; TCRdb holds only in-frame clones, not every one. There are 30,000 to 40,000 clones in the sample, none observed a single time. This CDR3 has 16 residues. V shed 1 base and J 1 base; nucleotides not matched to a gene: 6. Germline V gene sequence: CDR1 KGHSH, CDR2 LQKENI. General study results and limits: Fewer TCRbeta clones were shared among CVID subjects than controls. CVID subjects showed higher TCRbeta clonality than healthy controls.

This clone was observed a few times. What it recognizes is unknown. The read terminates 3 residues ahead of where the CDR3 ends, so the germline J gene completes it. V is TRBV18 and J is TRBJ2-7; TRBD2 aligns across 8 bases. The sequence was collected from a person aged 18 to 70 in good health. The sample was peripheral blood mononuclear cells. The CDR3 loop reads CASSPLGTSGSYEQYF. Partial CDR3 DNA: TGTGCCAGCTCACCACTTGGGACTAGTGGTTCCTACGAG. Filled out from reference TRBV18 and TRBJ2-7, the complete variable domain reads NAGVMQNPRHLVRRRGQEARLRCSPMKGHSHVYWYRQLPEEGLKFMVYLQKENIIDESGMPKERFSAEFPKEGPSILRIQQVVRGDSAAYFCASSPLGTSGSYEQYFGPGTRLTVT.